This TCR beta chain originates from a study of cytomegalovirus exposure and HLA in healthy donors. Points from the study as a whole: With later analysis, a missense DCLRE1C variant became linked to TCR beta V- and J-gene trimming. Most TCRs appeared rarely, but some public TCRs recurred in many donors.

On this clone: What it binds is not known.

PCR employed 60 Vbeta and 13 Jbeta primers. The table came from immunoSEQ multiplex PCR; TCRdb's copy has only in-frame clones and leaves some out. The sample has around 150,000 clones; approximately 80% are singletons. The ends were cut back, 0 bases at V and 11 bases at J, with 17 bases in the middle. This CDR3 has 14 residues. Germline CDR1 reads SGDLS; CDR2 reads YYNGEE. The chain recombines TRBV9 with TRBJ1-1; D not resolved. Sequencing input: PBMCs. The TCR comes from a woman aged 40 to 50 in good health and CMV-seronegative. The CDR3 here is CASSVVSEGSVAFF. The CDR3 region has the DNA TGTGCCAGCAGCGTAGTTAGTGAGGGCTCGGTGGCTTTCTTT.